This T cell receptor beta chain was sequenced for a study of cytomegalovirus exposure and HLA in healthy donors. Study findings and constraints: The study recorded over 150 TCR beta chains that were cytomegalovirus-associated. The tendency of first-cohort TCR clusters to co-occur in the approximately 120 validation repertoires was identified by a subsequent analysis.

Sequencing used immunoSEQ multiplex PCR; TCRdb keeps in-frame clones, though not all of them. Among around 250,000 clones, 90% were seen once, and the ten largest hold under 0.4%. The CDR3 length is 15 residues. The V gene's germline CDR1 is MNHEY and CDR2 SVGAGI. The V segment lost 9 bases and the J segment 7 bases; nucleotides outside the gene matches: 13. As concerns this clone: Its antigen is undetermined.

This chain links TRBV6-5 with TRBJ2-2; TRBD2 agrees at 8 bases. The sample taken for sequencing was PBMCs. The receptor was isolated from a woman younger than 35 in good health and CMV-seronegative. This CDR3 is CASRNLGGAFGELFF. Written as DNA, the CDR3 is TGTGCCAGTAGGAACCTCGGGGGGGCCTTCGGGGAGCTGTTTTTT.